This T cell receptor beta chain was identified in a study of T cells after yellow fever vaccination. CDR1 is SGHRS and CDR2 is YFSETQ in the germline V gene. The CDR3 spans 16 residues. V was clipped by 0 bases and J by 6 bases; unmatched bases: 6. As TCR cDNA was made by 5'RACE template switching, a universal primer site and UMIs were added. TCRdb recomputed calls from the 5' RACE reads with MiXCR, one row per CDR3 protein. The sample has approximately 260,000 distinct CDR3 sequences, 10% to 15% seen once. Note on this clonotype: The antigen remains unidentified.

Whole-study findings and limits: It was the secondary response that reached its peak faster, day 5 versus 15, but it was weaker. Re-detected after boosting: most primary clones, 96% of CD4 and less than 90% of CD8.

The chain recombines TRBV5-1 with TRBJ2-2, with 9 bases lining up with TRBD1. The clonotype was recovered from a man under 40 who received the YFV17D yellow fever vaccine. The sequences come from CD4+ T cells sorted from PBMCs, collected 45 days after the yellow fever booster vaccination. CDR3 in amino acids: CASSLDRTGVAGELFF. In DNA, the CDR3 is TGCGCCAGCAGCTTGGACCGGACAGGGGTGGCCGGGGAGCTGTTTTTT.